Shown below are 15 T cell receptor beta chains from a single sample sequenced in a study of regulatory T cells in long-lasting Graves disease. Time point described: newly diagnosed GD, antithyroid drugs for less than 3 months. PBMCs provided the RNA from which the TCR library was made. HTBI primers from iRepertoire and Arm-PCR of CDR3 regions yielded the TCR beta libraries. TCRdb re-called the multiplex PCR reads with MiXCR, one entry per CDR3 protein. Counted here are roughly 350,000 distinct CDR3 sequences, over 15% occurring once; the ten biggest clones make up less than 35%. The data were also submitted as part of a second study, on T cells in Graves' hyperthyroidism and ophthalmopathy.

Sequencing used peripheral blood mononuclear cells (PBMCs), obtained at new diagnosis, from a patient treated with antithyroid drugs. The receptors derive from a middle-aged man with Graves disease.

The chain uses TRBV11-2 and TRBJ2-6; D is uncertain. Per germline, CDR1 SGHAT and CDR2 FQNNGV. With 6 bases removed from V and 0 bases from J, the gap between germline ends came to 12 bases. The CDR3 loop spans 16 amino acids. CDR3 in DNA: TGTGCCAGCAGACAGCCCCTTGTCTCTGGGGCCAACGTCCTGACTTTC. Protein sequence: CASRQPLVSGANVLTF.

This clonotype was seen only a few times. The rearrangement joins TRBV4-3 to TRBJ2-7, with D possibly being TRBD1 (6 bases). V was trimmed by 1 base and J by 3 bases, leaving 13 bases between them. Germline CDR1 and CDR2: LGHNA and YSLEER. The CDR3 runs 15 residues. The CDR3 nucleotides are TGCGCCAGCAGCCAAGGGCCGGGACAAAGCTACGAGCAGTACTTC. Encoded protein: CASSQGPGQSYEQYF.

Ten or more counts support this clonotype. The rearrangement joins TRBV11-2 to TRBJ2-3; 12 nucleotides align to TRBD2. Germline V gene lookup returns CDR1 SGHAT and CDR2 FQNNGV. CDR3 length: 18 amino acids. Losses at the gene ends were 3 bases for V and 0 bases for J; bases not matched to a gene: 7. Here the CDR3 reads CASSFGPSGGASTDTQYF. The CDR3 DNA sequence: TGTGCCAGCAGCTTTGGGCCTAGCGGGGGGGCGAGCACAGATACGCAGTATTTT.

This clonotype was picked up many times. The V and J genes are TRBV20-1 and TRBJ2-7; possibly TRBD2 for D (6 bases). This CDR3 is 12 amino acids long. CDR1 and CDR2 (germline): DFQATT, SNEGSKA (reference sequence). Trimming stripped 8 bases from V and 3 bases from J, with 14 bases between. This CDR3 reads CSPKAGGYEQYF. The CDR3 DNA sequence: TGCAGTCCCAAGGCCGGGGGCTACGAGCAGTACTTC.

At least ten counts were recorded for this clonotype. The V and J genes are TRBV15 and TRBJ1-4, with TRBD1 as a possible D gene (6 bases). This CDR3 is built from 16 residues. With 6 bases removed from V and 4 bases from J, the gap between germline ends came to 18 bases. CDR1 is LNHNV and CDR2 is YYDKDF in the germline V gene (reference sequence). For the CDR3, the DNA is TGTGCCACCAGTGGCTTACTGGACAGTCTTAATGAAAAACTGTTTTTT. It encodes CATSGLLDSLNEKLFF.

This chain links TRBV20-1 with TRBJ2-7; 10 positions match TRBD2. Trimming removed 6 bases from V and 7 bases from J; junction bases left unmatched: 6. The V gene's germline CDR1 is DFQATT and CDR2 SNEGSKA (reference sequence). The CDR3 is 12 residues long. The CDR3 loop is CSALAGAWEQYF. DNA for the CDR3: TGCAGTGCCCTAGCGGGGGCCTGGGAGCAGTACTTC.

This clonotype was seen repeatedly, ten times or more. The chain carries TRBV5-1 and TRBJ2-3, with a weak D call TRBD1 (7 bases). The CDR3 extends over 17 amino acids. Per the germline V gene, CDR1 is SGHRS and CDR2 is YFSETQ. The V gene lost 3 bases and the J gene lost 0 bases, with 17 bases spanning the gap. CDR3 sequence (DNA): TGCGCCAGCAGCTCACTGGGGGGACAGATGAGCACAGATACGCAGTATTTT. Its translation: CASSSLGGQMSTDTQYF.

In its sample, this clonotype was seen many times. A read error may produce the germline difference seen at one junction end. The chain is built from TRBV28 and TRBJ2-3, with D perhaps TRBD1 or TRBD2 (5 bases each). The CDR3 loop spans 11 amino acids. Germline assignment: CDR1 MDHEN and CDR2 SYDVKM. The CDR3 DNA sequence: TGTGCCAGCAGAGGGGACCTACTCGAGTACTTC. Its translation is CASRGDLLEYF.

The genes are TRBV19 and TRBJ2-1; 9 bases are shared with TRBD1. The germline V gene encodes CDR1 LNHDA and CDR2 SQIVND (reference sequence). The ends lost 7 bases at V and 3 bases at J; junction bases unmatched: 7. There are 15 residues in the CDR3. CDR3 bases: TGTGCCAGTACACCCCCGGGACAGGGCTACAATGAGCAGTTCTTC. Translated: CASTPPGQGYNEQFF.

The genes are TRBV19 and TRBJ1-2, with TRBD1 matching over 10 bases. There are 16 residues in the CDR3. Unmatched junction bases numbered 8, after V lost 4 bases and J lost 3 bases. Germline V gene lookup returns CDR1 LNHDA and CDR2 SQIVND (reference sequence). The CDR3 here is CASSTGTGVGDYGYTF. CDR3 in DNA: TGTGCCAGTAGTACCGGGACAGGGGTCGGCGACTATGGCTACACCTTC.

This clonotype was seen only a few times. CDR3 sequence reads: CASSGKSRQQETQYF. The CDR3 bases are TGTGCCAGCAGCGGGAAAAGCCGACAGCAAGAGACCCAGTACTTC. The V gene is TRBV6-4, the J gene TRBJ2-5; D assignment may be TRBD1 or TRBD2 (5 bases each). There are 15 residues in the CDR3. From germline, CDR1 is MRHNA and CDR2 SNTAGT. V lost 6 bases to trimming and J lost 2 bases, with 16 bases between them.

The chain employs TRBV15 and TRBJ2-7; 7 bases are a match to TRBD1. CDR3 length: 15 residues. Germline assignment: CDR1 LNHNV and CDR2 YYDKDF (reference sequence). Unmatched junction bases numbered 9, after V lost 0 bases and J lost 7 bases. The CDR3 DNA follows: TGTGCCACCAGCAGAGATCGAGAGGGGGCTGGGGAGCAGTACTTC. It translates to CATSRDREGAGEQYF.

As DNA, the CDR3 is TGTGCCACCAGGGGACCGGACAAAGACACAGATACGCAGTATTTT. Translating gives CATRGPDKDTDTQYF. This chain uses TRBV24-1 with TRBJ2-3, with D possibly called TRBD1 or TRBD2 (5 bases each). The CDR3 extends over 15 amino acids. The V gene lost 7 bases and the J gene lost 2 bases, with 15 bases spanning the gap. The germline V gene has CDR1 KGHDR and CDR2 SFDVKD.

In its sample, this clonotype was seen a few times. CDR3 sequence reads: CAIAGSGNTIYF. The DNA of the CDR3 is TGTGCCATCGCCGGCTCTGGAAACACCATATATTTT. V and J are TRBV10-3 and TRBJ1-3; D call uncertain. The CDR3 contains 12 residues. From germline, CDR1 is ENHRY and CDR2 SYGVKD. Trimming stripped 8 bases from V and 0 bases from J, with 5 bases between.

The sample holds a few counts of this clonotype. The V call is TRBV7-6, the J call TRBJ2-1; a weak D match, TRBD2 (5 bases). Germline V gives CDR1 SGHVS, CDR2 FNYEAQ. Trimming removed 5 bases at V and 3 bases at J, with 14 bases between. The CDR3 is 15 amino acids. The CDR3 loop is CASSPGLVFYNEQFF. CDR3 DNA sequence: TGTGCCAGCAGCCCCGGACTCGTATTCTACAATGAGCAGTTCTTC.